This T cell receptor beta chain derives from a study of T-cell reconstitution after alpha-beta-depleted transplantation in children. This clonotype was seen only a few times. Unique molecular identifiers were incorporated into the prepared TCRbeta library. MiXCR, applied by TCRdb to the PCR reads, yields one record per CDR3 protein. The data show approximately 520,000 distinct CDR3 sequences, approximately 30% seen once. Germline CDR1 SGHTA, CDR2 FQGNSA. The ends were cut back, 5 bases at V and 4 bases at J, with 14 bases in the middle. CDR3 length: 14 residues. This sequence joins TRBV7-2 and TRBJ2-5; D not resolved. The receptor was derived from a human donor who donated a stem cell graft to a child with aplastic anemia. The sample consisted of PBMCs from the stem cell graft donor, taken from the stem cell graft. The CDR3 DNA sequence: TGTGCCAGCAGCCCCGGCCGGGTAGGAGAGACCCAGTACTTC. Its translation: CASSPGRVGETQYF.